The 10 T cell receptor beta chains below all came from one sample that was sequenced in a study of early T cells in non-severe SARS-CoV-2 infection (dated by TCRdb to the early 2020s). Receptor amplification or capture employed 5' RACE. The run used a NextSeq 500. TCRdb took the public reads, trimmed them with fastp at Q25, ran MiXCR for clone calling and kept in-frame beta chains. Duplicate CDR3 protein sequences are folded into a single record with the most common DNA and genes. This sample gives tens of thousands of distinct CDR3 sequences in total; under 4.5% of them show up just once. The ten largest clones capture 3% to 3.5% of the sample. Sequenced input: whole blood. The receptors were sampled from an adult who was a healthcare worker with PCR-confirmed SARS-CoV-2 infection or an uninfected control (not recorded which).

This rearrangement joins TRBV2 to TRBJ2-1; TRBD2 aligns across 8 bases. The V gene end was trimmed by 7 bases and the J gene end by 8 bases; junction bases not matched to a gene: 7. Germline CDR1 and CDR2: SNHLY and FYNNEI. The length of the CDR3 is 13 residues. This chain's CDR3 is CASTAGTRDEQFF. In nucleotides, the CDR3 is TGTGCCAGCACCGCCGGGACTAGGGATGAGCAGTTCTTC.

A few counts support this clonotype. This chain joins TRBV14 and TRBJ2-7, with TRBD1 as a possible D gene (5 bases). V was cut by 1 base and J by 3 bases, with 13 bases left in between. The CDR3 extends over 15 amino acids. Per germline, CDR1 SGHDN and CDR2 FVKESK. The DNA of the CDR3 is TGTGCCAGCAGCCAAGTCGCAGGGCCGATCTACGAGCAGTACTTC. Its protein product is CASSQVAGPIYEQYF. The full variable domain, completed using reference TRBV14 and TRBJ2-7, is EAGVTQFPSHSVIEKGQTVTLRCDPISGHDNLYWYRRVMGKEIKFLLHFVKESKQDESGMPNNRFLAERTGGTYSTLKVQPAELEDSGVYFCASSQVAGPIYEQYFGPGTRLTVT.

This clonotype was counted at least ten times. This chain links TRBV10-3 with TRBJ2-7; perhaps D is TRBD1 or TRBD2 (5 bases each). Trimming removed 4 bases from V and 3 bases from J, with 13 bases in between. The CDR3 totals 14 residues. The germline CDR1 and CDR2 sequences are ENHRY and SYGVKD. The CDR3 sequence: CAISGRDLLYEQYF. CDR3 DNA: TGTGCCATCAGTGGCCGGGACCTCCTCTACGAGCAGTACTTC.

Regarding this clonotype: Possible read error: a much larger clone is one base away. The chain recombines TRBV3-1 with TRBJ2-3, with 9 bases matching TRBD1. V trimming: 3 bases; J trimming: 11 bases; junction bases outside the gene matches: 9. Germline V gene data show CDR1 as LGHDT and CDR2 as YNNKEL (reference sequence). The CDR3 is 14 amino acids. The CDR3 DNA follows: TGTGCCAGCAGCCAGGCGGACAGGGGTAATAGGCAGTATTTT. It codes for CASSQADRGNRQYF.

This clonotype showed up many times. The chain combines TRBV12-3 or TRBV12-4 with TRBJ2-5; the D is unclear. Trimming removed 8 bases at V and 4 bases at J, with 11 bases between. This CDR3 comprises 12 residues. The CDR3 DNA sequence: TGTGCCAGCGGAACTCTCAGAGAGACCCAGTACTTC. Translation gives CASGTLRETQYF.

At least ten counts were recorded for this clonotype. J is TRBJ2-1 and V is TRBV7-6; D may be TRBD2 (5 bases). V was cut by 4 bases and J by 1 base, with 8 bases left in between. Per germline, CDR1 SGHVS and CDR2 FNYEAQ. This CDR3 contains 14 residues. Here the CDR3 DNA reads TGTGCCAGCAGCTCGAGGGCTTCCTACAATGAGCAGTTCTTC. Translated, it gives CASSSRASYNEQFF.

This clonotype was seen repeatedly, ten times or more. The gene calls are TRBV25-1 and TRBJ1-6; tentative D call: TRBD1 (6 bases). CDR1 MGHDK and CDR2 SYGVNS come from the germline V gene. This CDR3 has 14 residues. V lost 2 bases, J lost 10 bases, and 12 bases lay in between. The CDR3 nucleotides read TGTGCCAGCAGTGAACAGGGGTTATTATCACCCCTCCACTTT. Protein sequence: CASSEQGLLSPLHF.

There are many counts of this clonotype. The chain links TRBV5-4 to TRBJ2-5; D uncertain. The germline CDR1 and CDR2 sequences are SGHNT and YYREEE (reference sequence). Trimming left V 1 base short and J 3 bases short, with 10 bases between. There are 14 residues in the CDR3. CDR3 loop: CASSLRYSKETQYF. Here the CDR3 DNA reads TGTGCCAGCAGCTTGAGATACAGTAAAGAGACCCAGTACTTC.

In this sample, this clonotype turned up many times. The genes are TRBV29-1 and TRBJ2-1; 7 bases align to TRBD1. The CDR3 extends over 10 amino acids. V dropped 7 bases and J dropped 7; count of bases not matched to a gene: 1. Germline CDR1 SQVTM, CDR2 ANQGSEA. In DNA form, the CDR3 reads TGCAGCGGGGGACAGAATGAGCAGTTCTTC. Translating it yields CSGGQNEQFF.

This clonotype appeared many times. J is TRBJ2-3 and V is TRBV18; a weak D match, TRBD1 (6 bases). The CDR3 loop spans 14 amino acids. V was pared by 3 bases and J by 3 bases, with 10 bases between. CDR1 and CDR2 (germline): KGHSH, LQKENI. The CDR3 protein is CASSPSQGTDTQYF. CDR3 nucleotides: TGTGCCAGCTCACCGTCTCAGGGGACAGATACGCAGTATTTT.